The 9 T cell receptor beta chains below all came from one sample that was sequenced in a study of T cell responses to AZD1222 COVID-19 vaccine. Only in-frame clones appear in the TCRdb table, and some are missing; sequencing was by immunoSEQ multiplex PCR. The sample has 35,000 to 50,000 clones; 80% are singletons. Source: peripheral blood, taken 28 days after the second dose of the MenACWY control vaccine. The receptor source for this set is an adult who received the MenACWY meningococcal vaccine as a control.

The chain joins TRBV19 to TRBJ1-2, with D perhaps TRBD1 (6 bases). V was clipped by 6 bases and J by 2 bases, with 13 bases between them. The CDR3 is 14 residues long. CDR1 is LNHDA, CDR2 SQIVND, per germline (reference sequence). CDR3 nucleotides: TGTGCCAGTAGCGGGACATTGGAAAACTATGGCTACACCTTC. This sequence encodes CASSGTLENYGYTF.

The V gene is TRBV2, the J gene TRBJ1-3; unclear D gene. V lost 8 bases to trimming and J lost 4 bases, with 9 bases between them. The germline CDR1 and CDR2 sequences are SNHLY and FYNNEI. The CDR3 totals 12 residues. The DNA of the CDR3 is TGTGCCAGCGATCGTAACGGAAACACCATATATTTT. Amino acids: CASDRNGNTIYF.

The V gene is TRBV14, the J gene TRBJ1-5, with D unresolved. The CDR3 totals 15 residues. CDR1 is SGHDN and CDR2 is FVKESK in the germline V gene. The V end was cut by 1 base, the J end by 3 bases, with 10 bases between. DNA of the CDR3: TGTGCCAGCAGCCAAGGTACCGGACTCAATCAGCCCCAGCATTTT. It codes for CASSQGTGLNQPQHF.

The chain links TRBV2 to TRBJ1-1, with D uncertain. CDR1 SNHLY and CDR2 FYNNEI come from the germline V gene. The CDR3 covers 13 residues. Trimming took 10 bases from V and 1 from J, leaving 13 bases between them. The CDR3 here is CAIRGLQNTEAFF. The CDR3, as DNA: TGTGCCATCCGCGGACTTCAGAACACTGAAGCTTTCTTT.

This clone was seen a handful of times. The CDR3 here is CASSRAGETQYF. In nucleotides, the CDR3 is TGTGCCAGCTCCAGGGCGGGGGAGACCCAGTACTTC. The chain carries TRBV6-5 and TRBJ2-5; D may be TRBD2 (6 bases). With 8 bases removed from V and 5 bases from J, the gap between germline ends came to 12 bases. The CDR3 covers 12 residues. Germline V gives CDR1 MNHEY, CDR2 SVGAGI.

The chain recombines TRBV3-1 (or the pseudogene TRBV3-2) with TRBJ2-6; no firm D call. From germline, CDR1 is LGHDT and CDR2 YNNKEL (reference sequence). CDR3 length: 18 amino acids. V lost 1 base to trimming and J lost 0 bases, with 13 bases between them. The CDR3 is CASSQVRATVSGANVLTF. The CDR3 DNA reads TGTGCCAGCAGCCAAGTTAGGGCCACCGTCTCTGGGGCCAACGTCCTGACTTTC.

The chain has TRBV2 and TRBJ2-4; either TRBD1 or TRBD2 may fit D (5 bases each). The CDR3 is made up of 13 amino acids. Germline V lookup: CDR1 SNHLY, CDR2 FYNNEI. V was cut by 2 bases and J by 9 bases, with 11 bases left in between. The CDR3 DNA sequence: TGTGCCAGCAGTGAATGGGGACCCGCCATTCAGTACTTC. Translated, it gives CASSEWGPAIQYF.

J is TRBJ1-3 and V is TRBV25-1; D possibly corresponds to TRBD1 (5 bases). Germline V gives CDR1 MGHDK, CDR2 SYGVNS. V lost 3 bases, J lost 0 bases, and 9 bases lay in between. The CDR3 length is 15 residues. CDR3 protein: CASSDPTVSGNTIYF. In DNA, the CDR3 is TGTGCCAGCAGTGACCCGACAGTCTCTGGAAACACCATATATTTT.

V gene TRBV2 combines with J gene TRBJ1-2; D unresolved. Germline CDR1 reads SNHLY; CDR2 reads FYNNEI. This CDR3 region has 13 residues. The V gene lost 2 bases and the J gene lost 2 bases, with 6 bases spanning the gap. This CDR3 is CASSERGNYGYTF. CDR3 DNA sequence: TGTGCCAGCAGTGAACGGGGAAACTATGGCTACACCTTC.